This entry features one TCR beta chain sequence. Clones were read by immunoSEQ multiplex PCR, and TCRdb kept only the in-frame ones, dropping some. Of about 350,000 clones in the sample, less than 90% were seen once. V lost 6 bases and J lost 4; bases outside the gene matches: 3. CDR3 size: 13 residues. In terms of age and location, participants ranged from roughly 18 to 100 years and lived in about two dozen US areas. Participants' reported clinical history set cohort assignment. This sample was taken from a study of blood T cell repertoires in COVID-19. As for the study in general: Both acute and convalescent COVID-19 samples were obtained from the United States, Italy and Spain. The analysed material was cDNA or gDNA that came from T cells, B-cell-depleted T cells, or PBMCs.

Sample: PBMCs or T cells enriched from blood (not recorded which). The chain carries TRBV12-3 or TRBV12-4 and TRBJ1-2; 9 bases agree with TRBD1. The source is a woman in her twenties or thirties who had recovered from COVID-19. CDR3 coding DNA: TGTGCCAGCAGAATACAGGGGGCCTATGGCTACACCTTC. This encodes CASRIQGAYGYTF.